The rows below give T cell receptor beta chains drawn from one sample of a study of blood T cell repertoires in COVID-19. TCRdb keeps only in-frame clones here, not all; method: immunoSEQ multiplex PCR. This table holds about 140,000 clones, over 70% found once. What was sequenced was peripheral blood. These receptors were obtained from a woman aged 45 to 65 with acute or convalescent COVID-19. The conserved cysteine and the conserved F or W are not part of the CDR3 here.

j_call	v_call	cdr3_aa
TRBJ2-3	TRBV9	ASSVVDSGGADTQY
TRBJ2-1	TRBV5-1	ASSLDSGGHSDEQF
TRBJ2-7	TRBV11-1	ASSVRQGGFYEQY
TRBJ1-4	TRBV4-2	ASSQDLGQGFEKLF
TRBJ2-2	TRBV7-3	ASSLSPRLAVNTGELF
TRBJ2-2	TRBV5-1	ASSWTGETGELF
TRBJ1-1	TRBV18	ASSPRPPLTGDYTEAF
TRBJ2-1	TRBV5-1	ASSTQLGTSGREQF
TRBJ1-3	TRBV2	ASGRDGLGNTIY
TRBJ2-2	TRBV27	ASSLAGTMTNTGELF
TRBJ1-1	TRBV11-1	ASSADSTRVTEAF
TRBJ2-5	TRBV10-3	AIRGSGGETQY
TRBJ2-1	TRBV12-3/TRBV12-4	ASSPGQGHEQF
TRBJ1-1	TRBV6-5	ASRRDNGDTEAF
TRBJ1-4	TRBV28	ASSLPPEGALNEKLF
TRBJ2-1	TRBV11-2	ASSLSSGFSEQF
TRBJ2-1	TRBV4-1	ASSQDRGPYNEQF
TRBJ2-7	TRBV24-1	ATSDYRVNEQY
TRBJ1-5	TRBV2	ASRKDINQPQH
TRBJ1-2	TRBV4-1	ASSQGTGAVYGYT
TRBJ2-1	TRBV7-2	ASSPGLAETYEQF
TRBJ1-4	TRBV6-5	ASSYVDRGAEKLF
TRBJ2-2	TRBV5-8	ASSWSGSTDDLTGELF
TRBJ1-1	TRBV19	ASSSQGQGNTEAF